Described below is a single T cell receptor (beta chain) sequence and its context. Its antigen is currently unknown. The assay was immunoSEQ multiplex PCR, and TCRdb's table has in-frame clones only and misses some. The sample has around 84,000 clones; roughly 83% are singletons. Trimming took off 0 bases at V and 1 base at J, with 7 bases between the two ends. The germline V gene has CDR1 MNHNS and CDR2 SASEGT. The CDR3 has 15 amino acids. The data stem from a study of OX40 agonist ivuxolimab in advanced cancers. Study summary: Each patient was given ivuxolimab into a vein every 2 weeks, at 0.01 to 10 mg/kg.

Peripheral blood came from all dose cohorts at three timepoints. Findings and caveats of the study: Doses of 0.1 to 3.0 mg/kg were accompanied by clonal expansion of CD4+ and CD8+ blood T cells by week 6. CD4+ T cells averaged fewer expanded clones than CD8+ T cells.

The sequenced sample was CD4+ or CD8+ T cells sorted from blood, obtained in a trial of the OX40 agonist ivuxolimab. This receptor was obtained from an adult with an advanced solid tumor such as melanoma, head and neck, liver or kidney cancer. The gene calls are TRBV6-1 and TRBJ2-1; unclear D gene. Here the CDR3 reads CASSEAVSSYNEQFF. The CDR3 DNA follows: TGTGCCAGCAGTGAAGCTGTAAGTTCCTACAATGAGCAGTTCTTC.